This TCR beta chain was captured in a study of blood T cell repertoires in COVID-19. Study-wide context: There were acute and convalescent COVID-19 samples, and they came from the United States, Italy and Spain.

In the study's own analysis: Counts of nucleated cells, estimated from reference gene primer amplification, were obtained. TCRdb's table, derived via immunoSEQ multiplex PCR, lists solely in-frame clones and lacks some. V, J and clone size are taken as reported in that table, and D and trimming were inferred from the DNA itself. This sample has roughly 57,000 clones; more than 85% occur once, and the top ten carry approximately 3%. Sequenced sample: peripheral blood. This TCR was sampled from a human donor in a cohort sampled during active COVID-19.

In nucleotides, the CDR3 is TGTGCCAGTATTTCCCCCTACGCTGAAGCTTTCTTT. The encoded protein is CASISPYAEAFF. The rearrangement links TRBV6-5 to TRBJ1-1; D uncertain. Trimming took 9 bases from V and 6 from J, leaving 14 bases between them. CDR3 length: 12 amino acids. CDR1 is MNHEY and CDR2 is SVGAGI in the germline V gene.